The sequence of this T cell receptor beta chain was determined in a study of identical twins (dated by TCRdb to 2016 to 2017). About the full investigation: To test whether fetal clonotypes persist, this study deep-sequenced TCR alpha and beta repertoires from monozygotic twins, from unrelated adults of various ages, and from cord blood. Replicate twin experiments were performed at different times using different library preparation protocols to rule out contamination. Findings and caveats that apply to the study as a whole: Conclusions relied on cross-sectional statistical analysis, since the same donors could not be followed over many years. Out-of-frame TCR alpha sequences shared between twins showed an excess of low generation-probability sequences compared with coincidental sharing between unrelated individuals. In beta out-of-frame sequences, excess twin sharing was weaker, because having fewer shared sequences lowered the signal-to-noise ratio. Invariant T cells such as MAIT and iNKT could partly confound zero-insertion analyses, though diverse VJ usage argued against this for most clonotypes. Recombination models systematically underestimated out-of-frame TCR alpha sharing in monozygotic twins but agreed with sharing between unrelated individuals. Fewer insertions were carried by abundant cord blood beta clonotypes; a weaker similar trend was observed in young adult naive repertoires, while no such trend was observed in memory repertoires.

All donors were healthy Caucasians. Receptor amplification or capture employed 5' RACE. The sample was run on an Illumina HiSeq 2000. A universal primer binding site was added through template switching, and the final cDNA carried a unique molecular identifier so that TCR cDNA molecules could be counted accurately. Specific primers in the conserved constant-segment region were used to synthesize first-strand cDNA for the TCR alpha and beta chains. To control for contamination, every cDNA library was double barcoded, receiving both a SMART-Mk sample barcode and Illumina barcodes. TruSeq adapter sequences along with Illumina sample barcodes were introduced in two successive PCR steps. The Illumina HiSeq platform was used with custom primers to sequence TCR alpha and beta cDNA libraries. The source study handled its data this way. MiGEC was used to process raw reads and extract unique molecular identifiers, and MiXCR was used to find CDR3 positions. Recombination models were inferred per individual with the repgenHMM and IGoR tools using an EM algorithm. Shared clonotypes were analyzed with the tcR package in R, and sharing was normalized by the product of cloneset sizes. To study raw recombination free of thymic and clonal selection effects, out-of-frame nonproductive sequences were analyzed. TCRdb's own reprocessing of the public reads used fastp at Q25 and MiXCR and kept productive beta chains. Rows with a matching CDR3 protein are joined into one entry that keeps the most common DNA and genes. TCRdb, not the authors, supplied the V and J calls. This sample lists 1.5 million to 2 million distinct CDR3 sequences; under 35% were detected once. The top ten hold about 0.25% of the sample.

As for this clonotype: Its antigen specificity is not known. No per-base quality is available; no much larger clone lies one base away.

V sheds 7 bases and J sheds 4 bases, leaving 8 bases between their ends. From cysteine to phenylalanine, the CDR3 is 12 amino acids long. CDR3 DNA only is kept here, 36 bases in frame from base 1. For CDR1 and CDR2, the germline V gene lists SNHLY and FYNNEI. The TCR comes from a newborn girl in good health. In this chain, TRBV2 is recombined with TRBJ2-1, with no confidently assigned D gene. The sequenced sample was cord blood. The CDR3 region: CASTFGYNEQFF. The sequenced DNA: TGTGCCAGCACGTTCGGGTACAATGAGCAGTTCTTC.